Listed below are T cell receptor beta chains from one sample, sequenced in a study of blood T cell repertoires in COVID-19. Using immunoSEQ multiplex PCR, the repertoire was profiled, and TCRdb retains in-frame clones only, with some absent. The profile shows approximately 300,000 clones, roughly 90% of them singletons. The sample taken for sequencing was peripheral blood. The source is a woman between 25 and 40 years old with COVID-19, enrolled during active disease. Each CDR3 is given with its conserved first and last residue. The order of the fields is J gene, V gene, clone size, D gene, CDR3 protein, CDR3 DNA. A D gene is named only where the DNA matches it firmly. Expanded clones get a size class; other rows say once, few or many, or leave the size out.

j_gene: TRBJ1-2
v_gene: TRBV5-5
abundance: few
d_gene: NA
CDR3aa: CASSPDPGSNYGYTF
CDR3nt: TGTGCCAGCAGCCCCGACCCAGGAAGCAACTATGGCTACACCTTC

j_gene: TRBJ2-1
v_gene: TRBV10-1
abundance: NA
d_gene: TRBD2
CDR3aa: CASSIAGGSYNEQFF
CDR3nt: TGCGCCAGCAGTATAGCGGGAGGGTCCTACAATGAGCAGTTCTTC

j_gene: TRBJ2-5
v_gene: TRBV9
abundance: once
d_gene: TRBD2
CDR3aa: CASSAGLAGSVQETQYF
CDR3nt: TGTGCCAGCAGCGCCGGACTAGCGGGAAGTGTCCAAGAGACCCAGTACTTC

j_gene: TRBJ2-5
v_gene: TRBV24-1
abundance: few
d_gene: TRBD1
CDR3aa: CATSRQGETQYF
CDR3nt: TGTGCCACCAGCAGACAGGGAGAGACCCAGTACTTC

j_gene: TRBJ1-5
v_gene: TRBV24-1
abundance: NA
d_gene: NA
CDR3aa: CATSAGSQPQHF
CDR3nt: TGTGCCACCAGTGCGGGGTCTCAGCCCCAGCATTTT

j_gene: TRBJ1-2
v_gene: TRBV4-3
abundance: few
d_gene: TRBD1
CDR3aa: CASSQEAGGGGYTF
CDR3nt: TGCGCCAGCAGCCAAGAGGCAGGGGGTGGTGGCTACACCTTC

j_gene: TRBJ1-5
v_gene: TRBV12-2
abundance: NA
d_gene: NA
CDR3aa: CASRLDSRVPSGYQPQHF
CDR3nt: TGTGCAAGTCGCTTAGATTCGAGGGTCCCATCGGGTTATCAGCCCCAGCATTTT

j_gene: TRBJ1-1
v_gene: TRBV3-1/TRBV3-2
abundance: NA
d_gene: NA
CDR3aa: CASSQVFLPRGKAFF
CDR3nt: TGTGCCAGCAGCCAAGTTTTTCTGCCTCGAGGGAAAGCTTTCTTT

j_gene: TRBJ1-4
v_gene: TRBV2
abundance: NA
d_gene: NA
CDR3aa: CAGQVSTNEKLFF
CDR3nt: TGTGCCGGTCAGGTATCAACTAATGAAAAACTGTTTTTT

j_gene: TRBJ1-1
v_gene: TRBV4-1
abundance: NA
d_gene: NA
CDR3aa: CASSQRQAVEAFF
CDR3nt: TGCGCCAGCAGCCAAAGACAGGCGGTTGAAGCTTTCTTT

j_gene: TRBJ1-1
v_gene: TRBV9
abundance: once
d_gene: TRBD1
CDR3aa: CASSATGGMDTEAFF
CDR3nt: TGTGCCAGCAGCGCAACAGGGGGCATGGACACTGAAGCTTTCTTT

j_gene: TRBJ2-7
v_gene: TRBV30
abundance: NA
d_gene: TRBD2
CDR3aa: CAWKLAGVSGEQYF
CDR3nt: TGTGCCTGGAAGTTAGCGGGAGTTTCGGGCGAGCAGTACTTC

j_gene: TRBJ2-2
v_gene: TRBV2
abundance: NA
d_gene: NA
CDR3aa: CASSDLAGRSTGELFF
CDR3nt: TGTGCCAGCAGTGATCTGGCAGGGCGTAGCACCGGGGAGCTGTTTTTT

j_gene: TRBJ2-5
v_gene: TRBV7-8
abundance: NA
d_gene: NA
CDR3aa: CASSPGMVRGGKETQYF
CDR3nt: TGTGCCAGCAGCCCGGGTATGGTCAGGGGAGGGAAAGAGACCCAGTACTTC